One and the same sample provided the 21 T cell receptor beta chains below, sequenced in a study of blood T cell repertoires in COVID-19. TCRdb's table, derived via immunoSEQ multiplex PCR, lists solely in-frame clones and lacks some. Of 230,000 or so clones in the sample, 70% to 90% are singletons; the top ten hold under 8%. Input material: PBMCs or T cells enriched from blood (not recorded which). The origin of the receptors is a woman aged 50 to 65 who had been exposed to COVID-19.

This clone has a single count. The chain combines TRBV18 with TRBJ1-1; 11 nucleotides agree with TRBD1. This CDR3 has 17 residues. Looked up from germline, CDR1 is KGHSH and CDR2 is LQKENI. J gave up 5 bases and V 1 base, and 9 bases lay outside the gene matches. The CDR3 reads CASSPRFRDRGDTEAFF. The CDR3 DNA sequence: TGTGCCAGCTCACCACGGTTCCGGGACAGGGGGGATACTGAAGCTTTCTTT.

The gene calls are TRBV5-4 and TRBJ2-2; D call uncertain. This CDR3 comprises 15 residues. With 0 bases removed from V and 3 bases from J, the gap between germline ends came to 9 bases. The germline gives CDR1 SGHNT, CDR2 YYREEE (reference sequence). This CDR3 reads CASSLDALHTGELFF. The CDR3 bases are TGTGCCAGCAGCTTGGATGCGTTGCACACCGGGGAGCTGTTTTTT.

The V call is TRBV10-3, the J call TRBJ2-5, with a tentative D call TRBD2 (5 bases). Trimming stripped 3 bases from V and 2 bases from J, with 7 bases between. Germline V lookup: CDR1 ENHRY, CDR2 SYGVKD. The CDR3 spans 13 residues. The CDR3 bases are TGTGCCATCAGTGACAGCGGACAAGAGACCCAGTACTTC. The encoded protein is CAISDSGQETQYF.

V usage is TRBV10-3 and J usage is TRBJ1-3; 7 bases line up with TRBD1. Trimming removed 6 bases from V and 4 bases from J; junction bases left unmatched: 9. The CDR3 totals 15 residues. Germline lookup yields CDR1 ENHRY and CDR2 SYGVKD. CDR3: CAIRPRGPAGNTIYF. The CDR3 DNA reads TGTGCCATCAGGCCAAGGGGGCCAGCGGGAAACACCATATATTTT.

This clone came up a few times. The chain recombines TRBV12-3 or TRBV12-4 with TRBJ1-1, with a weak D call TRBD1 (6 bases). The germline V and J ends were trimmed by 7 bases and 3 bases, with 12 bases remaining between them. This CDR3 comprises 13 residues. The CDR3 region has the DNA TGTGCCAGCATTGATTACAGGGACACTGAAGCTTTCTTT. The encoded protein is CASIDYRDTEAFF.

The chain has TRBV25-1 and TRBJ1-2; D remains unclear. V lost 3 bases and J lost 7, with 15 bases in between. CDR1 and CDR2 from the germline V gene are MGHDK and SYGVNS. This CDR3 comprises 14 residues. CDR3: CASSERVRTAGYTF. The DNA for the CDR3 is TGTGCCAGCAGTGAGCGAGTCCGGACTGCTGGCTACACCTTC.

The genes are TRBV7-2 and TRBJ2-5, with 9 bases matching TRBD2. There are 16 residues in the CDR3. Germline CDR1 SGHTA, CDR2 FQGNSA. V gave up 1 base and J gave up 2 bases; unmatched junction bases: 5. The CDR3 reads CASSLELAGLQETQYF. CDR3 in DNA: TGTGCCAGCAGCTTAGAGCTAGCGGGGCTACAAGAGACCCAGTACTTC.

This clone was seen just once. This chain joins TRBV14 and TRBJ1-6, with a tentative D call TRBD1 (6 bases). Trimming shortened V by 1 base and J by 8 bases, and 15 bases separated the two germline ends. This CDR3 is built from 16 residues. The germline V gene has CDR1 SGHDN and CDR2 FVKESK. CDR3 nucleotides: TGTGCCAGCAGCCAAGGGGGGCTACAGGGACATTCACCCCTCCACTTT. It encodes CASSQGGLQGHSPLHF.

This sequence joins TRBV11-3 and TRBJ2-3; D might be TRBD2 (6 bases). Germline V gene data show CDR1 as SGHNT and CDR2 as YENEEA. Trimming left V 5 bases short and J 1 base short, with 13 bases between. This CDR3 spans 15 amino acids. CDR3 residues: CASSRGLSGTDTQYF. As DNA, the CDR3 is TGTGCCAGCAGCCGGGGACTTAGCGGCACAGATACGCAGTATTTT.

This chain joins TRBV12-3 or TRBV12-4 and TRBJ2-1; unclear D gene. This CDR3 has 13 residues. The V gene lost 2 bases and the J gene lost 5 bases, with 7 bases spanning the gap. The CDR3 nucleotides are TGTGCCAGCAGTTTACACAATCACAATGAGCAGTTCTTC. Translating gives CASSLHNHNEQFF.

J is TRBJ1-1 and V is TRBV2; no clear D. The length of the CDR3 is 13 residues. Germline CDR1 and CDR2: SNHLY and FYNNEI. V lost 7 bases and J 3 bases, leaving 12 bases between the germline ends. CDR3 sequence: CASTNSADTEAFF. As DNA, the CDR3 is TGTGCCAGCACGAACAGTGCCGACACTGAAGCTTTCTTT.

This clone was seen more than once but under ten times. This chain links TRBV5-1 with TRBJ2-1; TRBD2 might be the D (6 bases). Looked up from germline, CDR1 is SGHRS and CDR2 is YFSETQ. The CDR3 spans 12 residues. V was shortened by 4 bases and J by 10 bases, with 12 bases between the two germline ends. Written as DNA, the CDR3 is TGCGCCAGCAGCGAAGGGACTCCCGAGCAGTTCTTC. Residues: CASSEGTPEQFF.

This clone was observed a single time. The V call is TRBV3-1 (or the pseudogene TRBV3-2), the J call TRBJ2-7; 11 nucleotides match TRBD2. This CDR3 is built from 15 residues. Germline loops: CDR1 LGHDT, CDR2 YNNKEL (reference sequence). V dropped 7 bases and J dropped 7; count of bases not matched to a gene: 12. The CDR3 reads CASTRVSGGAGEQYF. As DNA, the CDR3 is TGTGCCAGCACCCGGGTTAGCGGGGGGGCCGGAGAGCAGTACTTC.

A single count supports this clone. This chain connects TRBV2 to TRBJ2-1; 10 nucleotides agree with TRBD2. The CDR3 runs 16 residues. The germline V gene encodes CDR1 SNHLY and CDR2 FYNNEI. Trimming removed 6 bases from V and 4 bases from J; junction bases left unmatched: 9. CDR3 region: CASSHLAGGLYNEQFF. The CDR3, as DNA: TGTGCCAGCAGCCACTTAGCGGGGGGACTTTACAATGAGCAGTTCTTC.

This rearrangement joins TRBV5-1 to TRBJ1-6; 7 bases map to TRBD1. Looked up from germline, CDR1 is SGHRS and CDR2 is YFSETQ. Trimming took 0 bases from V and 7 from J; bases not matched to a gene: 7. The CDR3 length is 16 residues. The CDR3 DNA is TGCGCCAGCAGCTTGGACAGGGGAGTAAGAAATTCACCCCTCCACTTT. Translation: CASSLDRGVRNSPLHF.

The V call is TRBV11-2, the J call TRBJ1-1; D possibly corresponds to TRBD1 (5 bases). CDR3 size: 14 residues. Germline CDR1 reads SGHAT; CDR2 reads FQNNGV. Between the trimmed V and J ends, which lost 3 bases and 2 bases, there was a span of 10 bases. The CDR3 loop reads CASSFQDTNTEAFF. Here the CDR3 DNA reads TGTGCCAGCAGCTTCCAGGACACCAACACTGAAGCTTTCTTT. The full variable domain, rest sourced from reference TRBV11-2 and TRBJ1-1, is EAGVAQSPRYKIIEKRQSVAFWCNPISGHATLYWYQQILGQGPKLLIQFQNNGVVDDSQLPKDRFSAERLKGVDSTLKIQPAKLEDSAVYLCASSFQDTNTEAFFGQGTRLTVV.

Notes on this clone: Other DNA sequences in the same sample also yield this CDR3. The rearrangement joins TRBV6-5 to TRBJ2-3, with TRBD1 matching 8 bases. Trimming removed 5 bases from V and 5 bases from J; junction bases left unmatched: 3. The germline V gene encodes CDR1 MNHEY and CDR2 SVGAGI. The CDR3 sequence is 13 residues long. The CDR3 region has the DNA TGTGCCAGCAGTAGAGACAGGGGAGATACGCAGTATTTT. This gives the protein CASSRDRGDTQYF.

This clone has a handful of counts. The chain joins TRBV9 to TRBJ1-2; the D is unclear. There are 13 residues in the CDR3. V lost 0 bases to trimming and J lost 1 base, with 4 bases between them. Germline CDR1 SGDLS, CDR2 YYNGEE. The CDR3 DNA reads as TGTGCCAGCAGCGTAGCTGTTAACTATGGCTACACCTTC. Its translation is CASSVAVNYGYTF.

This clone appeared once. Likely a read error: the CDR3 ends without its conserved phenylalanine or tryptophan. Because the CDR3's place on the DNA is in doubt, the DNA is left out and the CDR3 is given as listed by TCRdb. The V and J genes are TRBV4-2 and TRBJ2-7; whether TRBD1, the table's D call, matches the DNA was not checked. Germline CDR1 and CDR2: LGHNA and YNFKEQ. The CDR3 spans 11 amino acids, including both terminal residues. The CDR3: CASSQRDRVTI.

This chain joins TRBV6-4 and TRBJ1-1, with TRBD1 as a possible D gene (5 bases). The CDR3 extends over 18 amino acids. Per the germline V gene, CDR1 is MRHNA and CDR2 is SNTAGT. Trimming removed 3 bases from V and 4 bases from J, with 24 bases in between. As DNA, the CDR3 is TGTGCCAGCAGTGAAAGTAGCAGGGTCGTCTTTTCGGTCACTGAAGCTTTCTTT. This translates into CASSESSRVVFSVTEAFF.

This chain joins TRBV9 and TRBJ1-3; 9 nucleotides agree with TRBD1. This CDR3 region has 16 residues. CDR1 is SGDLS, CDR2 YYNGEE, per germline. V trimming: 5 bases; J trimming: 0 bases; junction bases outside the gene matches: 6. The CDR3 protein is CASSFPGQGSGNTIYF. The CDR3 DNA reads TGTGCCAGCAGTTTCCCGGGACAGGGCTCTGGAAACACCATATATTTT.